This record concerns one T cell receptor (beta chain) sequence. As to time point: pretreatment peripheral blood. Disease in patients was locally advanced or metastatic urothelial carcinoma. The source of the sample is a study of PD-L1 blockade in urothelial cancer. CDR1 is MNHNS and CDR2 is SASEGT in the germline V gene. The CDR3 consists of 15 residues. With 5 bases removed from V and 4 bases from J, the gap between germline ends came to 17 bases. The templates were synthetic TCR analogs, and they were spiked into each PCR. Data came from immunoSEQ multiplex PCR; TCRdb stores just in-frame clones and leaves some out. The table records 37,000 or so clones, about 80% of them present only once.

This rearrangement joins TRBV6-1 to TRBJ1-2, with a weak D call TRBD1 (5 bases). This receptor was identified in a man aged 55 to 69 with urothelial cancer. Here the sequenced sample was PBMCs, taken around atezolizumab (anti-PD-L1) treatment. The DNA of the CDR3 is TGTGCCAGCAGTATTTGGGGGGAGGAGGGCTATGGCTACACCTTC. Encoded protein: CASSIWGEEGYGYTF.